The sequence of this T cell receptor (beta chain) was determined in a study of cytomegalovirus exposure and HLA in healthy donors. Broader study findings: The study flagged some 170 TCR beta chains as cytomegalovirus-associated. Most sequenced TCRs were rare (though some public TCRs occurred in many donors).

From germline, CDR1 is GTSNPN and CDR2 SVGIG (reference sequence). The CDR3 has 15 amino acids. J lost 4 bases, V lost 0 bases, and 5 bases had no gene match. As for this clone: The antigen is not known.

13 Jbeta primers and 60 Vbeta primers were used for the PCR. Assay used: immunoSEQ multiplex PCR; TCRdb lists only in-frame clones, some missing. The sample holds 150,000 to 200,000 clones, around 82% seen once. This chain joins TRBV30 and TRBJ1-5, with 8 positions matching TRBD1. This sequence was found in a man aged 35-49 years in good health and CMV-seropositive. The sequenced sample consisted of PBMCs. This CDR3 is CAWSVRQGANQPQHF. The CDR3, as DNA: TGTGCCTGGAGTGTACGTCAGGGGGCTAATCAGCCCCAGCATTTT.